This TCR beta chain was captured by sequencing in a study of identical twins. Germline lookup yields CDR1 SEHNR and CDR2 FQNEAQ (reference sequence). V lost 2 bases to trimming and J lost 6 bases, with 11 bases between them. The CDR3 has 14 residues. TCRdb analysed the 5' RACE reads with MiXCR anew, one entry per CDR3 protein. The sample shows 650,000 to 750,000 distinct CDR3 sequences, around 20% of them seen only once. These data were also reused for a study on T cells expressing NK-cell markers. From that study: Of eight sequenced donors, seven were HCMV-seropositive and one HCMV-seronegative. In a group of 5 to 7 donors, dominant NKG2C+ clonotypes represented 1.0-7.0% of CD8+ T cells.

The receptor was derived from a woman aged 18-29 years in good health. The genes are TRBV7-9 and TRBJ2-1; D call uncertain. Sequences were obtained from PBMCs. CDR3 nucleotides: TGTGCCAGCAGCTTACATGAAATTCGCAATGAGCAGTTCTTC. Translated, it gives CASSLHEIRNEQFF.